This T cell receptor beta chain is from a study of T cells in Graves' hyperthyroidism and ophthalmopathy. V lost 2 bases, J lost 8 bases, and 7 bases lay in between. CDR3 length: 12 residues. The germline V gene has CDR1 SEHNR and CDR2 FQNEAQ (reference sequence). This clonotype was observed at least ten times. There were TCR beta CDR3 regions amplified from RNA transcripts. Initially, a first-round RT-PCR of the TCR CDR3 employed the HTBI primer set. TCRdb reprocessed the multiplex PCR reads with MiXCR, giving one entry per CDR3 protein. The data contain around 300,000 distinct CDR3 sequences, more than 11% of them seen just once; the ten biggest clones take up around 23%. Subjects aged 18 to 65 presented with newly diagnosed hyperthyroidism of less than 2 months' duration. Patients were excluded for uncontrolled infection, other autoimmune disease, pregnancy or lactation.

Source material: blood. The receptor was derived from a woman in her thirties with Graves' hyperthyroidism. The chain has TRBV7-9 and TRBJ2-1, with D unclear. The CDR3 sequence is CASSLSADEQFF. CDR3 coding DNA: TGTGCCAGCAGCTTAAGCGCGGATGAGCAGTTCTTC.